This TCR beta chain comes out of a study of cytomegalovirus exposure and HLA in healthy donors. General observations from the study: There were a few CMV-associated chains whose specificity for CMV antigens was confirmed in vitro. Overall, around 150 TCR beta chains were annotated as cytomegalovirus-associated.

Trimming cost V 5 bases and J 3 bases, with 11 bases left between them. From germline, CDR1 is MNHNY and CDR2 SVGAGI (reference sequence). The CDR3 runs 13 residues. The assay was immunoSEQ multiplex PCR, and TCRdb's table has in-frame clones only and misses some. Of approximately 44,000 clones listed, about 88% are singletons. As concerns this clone: What it binds is not known.

The receptor comes from a young woman in good health and CMV-seronegative. The rearrangement links TRBV6-6 to TRBJ2-7, with D maybe TRBD1 (5 bases). The sample was PBMCs. CDR3: CASSKTGLYEQYF. In nucleotides, the CDR3 is TGTGCCAGCAGTAAAACAGGCCTCTACGAGCAGTACTTC.